This T cell receptor beta chain was sequenced during a study of blood T cell repertoires in COVID-19. About the research overall: Both acute and convalescent COVID-19 samples were obtained from the United States, Italy and Spain. Sources were T cells, B-cell-depleted T cells, or PBMCs; the material itself was cDNA or gDNA.

J lost 7 bases, V lost 3 bases, and 7 bases had no gene match. The CDR3 length is 15 residues. Germline V gives CDR1 SGHTA, CDR2 FQGNSA. Only in-frame clones appear in the TCRdb table, and some are missing; sequencing was by immunoSEQ multiplex PCR. In the table there are roughly 230,000 clones, more than 75% of which are singletons. Material for sequencing was peripheral blood. The TCR comes from a man between 40 and 49 years old with acute or convalescent COVID-19. The V gene is TRBV7-2, the J gene TRBJ2-1; TRBD2 agrees at 9 bases. This chain's CDR3 is CASSFRRGGINEQFF. As DNA, the CDR3 is TGTGCCAGCAGCTTCCGGCGGGGGGGGATAAATGAGCAGTTCTTC.